These T cell receptor beta chains were read from a single sample in a study of blood T cell repertoires in COVID-19. Profiled with immunoSEQ multiplex PCR; TCRdb holds only in-frame clones, not every one. The sample lists about 220,000 clones, 80% occurring once. The sample comprised peripheral blood. The receptors derive from a human donor in a cohort sampled during active COVID-19. Each CDR3 is given with its conserved first and last residue. Fields, in order: CDR3 length, J gene, D gene, clone size, V gene, CDR3 protein, CDR3 DNA. D genes are given only for firm matches. For some rows the clone size is stated as once, few or many, or as a class when expanded; others skip it.

cdr3_length: 15
j_call: TRBJ1-5
d_call: .
clone_size: .
v_call: TRBV6-5
cdr3_aa: CASTSPAPAAQPQHF
cdr3_nt: TGTGCCAGCACAAGCCCGGCCCCGGCGGCGCAGCCCCAGCATTTT

cdr3_length: 13
j_call: TRBJ1-2
d_call: TRBD1
clone_size: .
v_call: TRBV28
cdr3_aa: CASRRQGLYGYTF
cdr3_nt: TGTGCCAGCAGAAGACAGGGCCTCTATGGCTACACCTTC

cdr3_length: 14
j_call: TRBJ1-2
d_call: .
clone_size: .
v_call: TRBV5-1
cdr3_aa: CASSATSGDYGYTF
cdr3_nt: TGCGCCAGCAGCGCCACATCGGGGGACTATGGCTACACCTTC

cdr3_length: 14
j_call: TRBJ2-5
d_call: .
clone_size: once
v_call: TRBV5-1
cdr3_aa: CASSLTPFEETQYF
cdr3_nt: TGCGCCAGCAGCTTGACCCCGTTCGAGGAGACCCAGTACTTC

cdr3_length: 12
j_call: TRBJ1-2
d_call: .
clone_size: .
v_call: TRBV10-3
cdr3_aa: CATSATLDGYTF
cdr3_nt: TGTGCCACCTCTGCGACACTAGACGGCTACACCTTC

cdr3_length: 16
j_call: TRBJ2-7
d_call: .
clone_size: once
v_call: TRBV5-1
cdr3_aa: CASSPTASHIAYEQYF
cdr3_nt: TGCGCCAGCAGCCCTACTGCTTCCCATATTGCCTACGAGCAGTACTTC

cdr3_length: 13
j_call: TRBJ2-2
d_call: .
clone_size: .
v_call: TRBV2
cdr3_aa: CASHYSHTGELFF
cdr3_nt: TGTGCCAGCCACTACTCGCACACCGGGGAGCTGTTTTTT

cdr3_length: 14
j_call: TRBJ2-2
d_call: .
clone_size: few
v_call: TRBV19
cdr3_aa: CASSILENTGELFF
cdr3_nt: TGTGCCAGTAGTATTTTAGAGAACACCGGGGAGCTGTTTTTT

cdr3_length: 14
j_call: TRBJ1-1
d_call: TRBD1
clone_size: .
v_call: TRBV2
cdr3_aa: CASRSTGQGTEAFF
cdr3_nt: TGTGCCAGCAGGTCGACAGGGCAAGGCACTGAAGCTTTCTTT

cdr3_length: 15
j_call: TRBJ2-3
d_call: TRBD2
clone_size: .
v_call: TRBV7-3
cdr3_aa: CASSLTGGDADTQYF
cdr3_nt: TGTGCCAGCAGCTTAACCGGGGGGGACGCAGATACGCAGTATTTT

cdr3_length: 18
j_call: TRBJ1-3
d_call: .
clone_size: .
v_call: TRBV7-9
cdr3_aa: CASSLNLRGISSGNTIYF
cdr3_nt: TGTGCCAGCAGCTTAAATTTGCGGGGGATTAGCTCTGGAAACACCATATATTTT

cdr3_length: 15
j_call: TRBJ1-1
d_call: TRBD1
clone_size: once
v_call: TRBV6-5
cdr3_aa: CASHRTGDIGTEAFF
cdr3_nt: TGTGCCAGCCACCGGACAGGGGATATCGGGACTGAAGCTTTCTTT

cdr3_length: 13
j_call: TRBJ2-5
d_call: .
clone_size: .
v_call: TRBV28
cdr3_aa: CASSLAGYVTQYF
cdr3_nt: TGTGCCAGCAGTTTGGCAGGGTATGTGACCCAGTACTTC

cdr3_length: 13
j_call: TRBJ1-1
d_call: .
clone_size: .
v_call: TRBV19
cdr3_aa: CATLPPRGTEAFF
cdr3_nt: TGTGCCACCCTACCCCCACGAGGCACTGAAGCTTTCTTT

cdr3_length: 16
j_call: TRBJ2-1
d_call: .
clone_size: .
v_call: TRBV4-2
cdr3_aa: CASSQHTGSSYNEQFF
cdr3_nt: TGTGCCAGCAGCCAACACACTGGGAGCTCCTACAATGAGCAGTTCTTC

cdr3_length: 15
j_call: TRBJ2-1
d_call: .
clone_size: .
v_call: TRBV5-1
cdr3_aa: CASSFPAGVNNEQFF
cdr3_nt: TGCGCCAGCAGCTTCCCAGCGGGCGTAAACAATGAGCAGTTCTTC

cdr3_length: 15
j_call: TRBJ2-1
d_call: TRBD2
clone_size: once
v_call: TRBV28
cdr3_aa: CASSSPSGGANEQFF
cdr3_nt: TGTGCCAGCAGCTCCCCCTCGGGAGGGGCCAATGAGCAGTTCTTC